This T cell receptor (beta chain) was sequenced for a study of blood T cell repertoires in COVID-19. Study-wide background: From the United States, Italy and Spain came samples of acute and convalescent COVID-19. The cDNA or gDNA used as material had been derived from T cells, B-cell-depleted T cells, or PBMCs.

The V gene's germline CDR1 is SGHVS and CDR2 FQNEAQ. The junction had 9 bases not matched to a gene; V was cut back by 5 bases and J by 6 bases. The CDR3 totals 14 residues. In the original workflow: Reference gene primer amplification gave estimated nucleated cell counts. Produced via immunoSEQ multiplex PCR; TCRdb's table is partial and in-frame only. From that table come the V and J calls and clone size; the DNA was used to work out D and trimming. Of 210,000 or so clones listed, about 91% are singletons. This clone was detected only once. The clonotype comes from a man younger than 45 with acute or convalescent COVID-19. The chain couples TRBV7-8 to TRBJ2-7; 8 bases line up with TRBD1. Sequencing was performed on peripheral blood. In nucleotides, the CDR3 is TGTGCCAGCAGCCCCCAGGGGGCACACCGCGAGCAGTACTTC. Its translation: CASSPQGAHREQYF.